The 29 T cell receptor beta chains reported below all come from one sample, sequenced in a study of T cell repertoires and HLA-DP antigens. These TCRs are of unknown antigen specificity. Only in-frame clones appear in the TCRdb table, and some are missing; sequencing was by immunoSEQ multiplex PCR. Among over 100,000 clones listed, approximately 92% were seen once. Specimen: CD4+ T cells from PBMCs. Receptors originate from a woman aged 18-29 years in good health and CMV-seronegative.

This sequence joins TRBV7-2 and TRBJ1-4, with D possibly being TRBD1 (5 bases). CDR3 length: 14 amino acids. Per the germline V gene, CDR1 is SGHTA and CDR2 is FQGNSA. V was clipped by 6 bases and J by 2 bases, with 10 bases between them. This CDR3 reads CASRAGWTNEKLFF. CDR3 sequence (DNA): TGTGCCAGCAGGGCAGGGTGGACTAATGAAAAACTGTTTTTT. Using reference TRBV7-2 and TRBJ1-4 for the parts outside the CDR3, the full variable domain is GAGVSQSPSNKVTEKGKDVELRCDPISGHTALYWYRQSLGQGLEFLIYFQGNSAPDKSGLPSDRFSAERTGGSVSTLTIQRTQQEDSAVYLCASRAGWTNEKLFFGSGTQLSVL.

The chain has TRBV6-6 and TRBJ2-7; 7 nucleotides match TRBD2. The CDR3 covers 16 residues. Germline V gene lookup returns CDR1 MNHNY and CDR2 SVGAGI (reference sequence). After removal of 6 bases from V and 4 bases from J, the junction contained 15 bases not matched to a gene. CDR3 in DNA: TGTGCCAGCAGGCAACAGGCGGGAGACCCCATTTACGAGCAGTACTTC. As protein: CASRQQAGDPIYEQYF.

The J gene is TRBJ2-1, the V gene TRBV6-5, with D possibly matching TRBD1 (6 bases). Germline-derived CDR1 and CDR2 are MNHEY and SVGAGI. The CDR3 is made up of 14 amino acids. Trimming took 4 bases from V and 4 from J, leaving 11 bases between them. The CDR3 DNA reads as TGTGCCAGCAGTTTGGTAGGGGGATACAATGAGCAGTTCTTC. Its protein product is CASSLVGGYNEQFF.

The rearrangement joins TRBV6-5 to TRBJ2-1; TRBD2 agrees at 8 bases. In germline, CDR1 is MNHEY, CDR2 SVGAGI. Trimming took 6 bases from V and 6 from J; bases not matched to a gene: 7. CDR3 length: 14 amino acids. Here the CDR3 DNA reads TGTGCCAGCAGCATTAGCGGGGCCCTCAATGAGCAGTTCTTC. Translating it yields CASSISGALNEQFF.

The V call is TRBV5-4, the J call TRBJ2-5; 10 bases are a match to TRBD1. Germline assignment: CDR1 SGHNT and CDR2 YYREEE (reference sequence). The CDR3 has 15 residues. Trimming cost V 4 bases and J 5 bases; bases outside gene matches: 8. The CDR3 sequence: CASSLWTGGRETQYF. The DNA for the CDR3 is TGTGCCAGCAGCCTCTGGACAGGGGGTAGGGAGACCCAGTACTTC.

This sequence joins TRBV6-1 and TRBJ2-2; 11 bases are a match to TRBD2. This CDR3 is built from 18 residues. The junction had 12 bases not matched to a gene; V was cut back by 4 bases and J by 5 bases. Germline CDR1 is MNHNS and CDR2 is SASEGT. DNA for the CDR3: TGTGCCAGCAGTGGGATTTTAGCGGGGGGGCCTCGAACCGGGGAGCTGTTTTTT. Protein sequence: CASSGILAGGPRTGELFF.

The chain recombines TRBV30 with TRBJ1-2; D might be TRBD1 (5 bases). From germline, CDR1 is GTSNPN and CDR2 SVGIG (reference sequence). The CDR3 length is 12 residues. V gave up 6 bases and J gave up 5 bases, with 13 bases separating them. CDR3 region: CACGPRGYGYTF. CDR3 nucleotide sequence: TGTGCCTGCGGGCCACGGGGGTATGGCTACACCTTC.

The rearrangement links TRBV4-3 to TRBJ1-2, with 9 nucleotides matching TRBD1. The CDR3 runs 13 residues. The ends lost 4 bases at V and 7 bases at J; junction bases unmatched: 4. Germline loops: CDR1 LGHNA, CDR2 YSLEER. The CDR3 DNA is TGCGCCAGCAGCCTGGACAGGGGAGGTGGCTACACCTTC. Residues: CASSLDRGGGYTF.

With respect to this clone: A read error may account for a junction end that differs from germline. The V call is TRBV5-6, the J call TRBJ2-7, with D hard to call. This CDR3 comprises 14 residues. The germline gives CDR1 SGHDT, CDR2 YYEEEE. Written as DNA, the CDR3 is TGTGTCAGCAGCCCCACCGTACCGAGCTACGAGCAGTACTTC. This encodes CVSSPTVPSYEQYF.

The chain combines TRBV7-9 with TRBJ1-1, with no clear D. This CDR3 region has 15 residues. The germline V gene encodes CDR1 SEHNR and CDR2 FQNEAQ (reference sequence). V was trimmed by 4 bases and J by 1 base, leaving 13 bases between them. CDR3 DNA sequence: TGTGCCAGCAGCTCAACTGGGTTGGGGAACACTGAAGCTTTCTTT. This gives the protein CASSSTGLGNTEAFF.

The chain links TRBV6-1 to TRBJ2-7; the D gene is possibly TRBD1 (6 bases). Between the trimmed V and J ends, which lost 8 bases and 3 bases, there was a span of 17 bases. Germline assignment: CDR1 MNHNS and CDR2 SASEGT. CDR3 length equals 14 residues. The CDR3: CASGYPGQIYEQYV. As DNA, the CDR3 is TGTGCCAGCGGGTACCCGGGACAAATCTACGAGCAGTACGTC.

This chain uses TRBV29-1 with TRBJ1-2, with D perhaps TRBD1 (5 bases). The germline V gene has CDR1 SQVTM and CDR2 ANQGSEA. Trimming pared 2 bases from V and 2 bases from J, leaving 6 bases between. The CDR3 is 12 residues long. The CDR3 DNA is TGCAGCGTTGAACAGGGAAACTATGGCTACACCTTC. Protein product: CSVEQGNYGYTF.

The CDR3 region has the DNA TGTGCCAGCAGCCCATCTAGGAGCCGTGAGACCCAGTACTTC. It translates to CASSPSRSRETQYF. V and J are TRBV7-3 and TRBJ2-5; unclear D gene. Trimming removed 5 bases at V and 5 bases at J, with 15 bases between. CDR1 and CDR2 (germline): SGHTA, FQGTGA. The CDR3 runs 14 residues.

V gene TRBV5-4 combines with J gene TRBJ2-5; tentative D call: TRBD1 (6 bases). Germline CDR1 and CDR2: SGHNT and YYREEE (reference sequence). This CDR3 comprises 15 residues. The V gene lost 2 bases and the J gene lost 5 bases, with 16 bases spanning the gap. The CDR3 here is CASSLMAGDGETQYF. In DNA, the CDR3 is TGTGCCAGCAGCTTAATGGCAGGGGACGGGGAGACCCAGTACTTC.

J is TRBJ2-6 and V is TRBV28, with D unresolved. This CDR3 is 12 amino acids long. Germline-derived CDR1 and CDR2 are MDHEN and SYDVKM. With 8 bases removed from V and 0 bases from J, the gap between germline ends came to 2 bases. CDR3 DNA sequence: TGTGCCAGCGGCTCTGGGGCCAACGTCCTGACTTTC. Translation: CASGSGANVLTF.

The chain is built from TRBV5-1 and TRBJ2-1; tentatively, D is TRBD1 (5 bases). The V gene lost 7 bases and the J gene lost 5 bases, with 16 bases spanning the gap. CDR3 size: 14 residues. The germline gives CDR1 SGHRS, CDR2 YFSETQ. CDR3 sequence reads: CASSTPQGHNEQFF. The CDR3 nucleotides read TGCGCCAGCTCTACCCCGCAGGGCCACAATGAGCAGTTCTTC.

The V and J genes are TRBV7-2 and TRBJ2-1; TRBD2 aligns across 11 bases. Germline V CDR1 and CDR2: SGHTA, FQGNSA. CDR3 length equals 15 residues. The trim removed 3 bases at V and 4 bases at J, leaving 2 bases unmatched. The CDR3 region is CASSLTSGKYNEQFF. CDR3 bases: TGTGCCAGCAGCTTGACTAGCGGGAAATACAATGAGCAGTTCTTC.

The CDR3 region has the DNA TGTGCCAGCAGTTCTCTCGGGACAGGGGGCAATGAGCAGTTCTTC. Amino acid sequence: CASSSLGTGGNEQFF. The chain combines TRBV6-6 with TRBJ2-1; 11 bases align to TRBD1. The CDR3 runs to 15 residues. V gave up 4 bases and J gave up 6 bases; unmatched junction bases: 5. Germline V gives CDR1 MNHNY, CDR2 SVGAGI (reference sequence).

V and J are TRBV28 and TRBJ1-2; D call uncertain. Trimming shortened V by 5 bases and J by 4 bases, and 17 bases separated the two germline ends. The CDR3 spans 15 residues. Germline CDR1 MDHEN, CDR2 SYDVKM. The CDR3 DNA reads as TGTGCCAGCAGTCCAGATACCCGGAGAGCCTATGGCTACACCTTC. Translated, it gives CASSPDTRRAYGYTF.

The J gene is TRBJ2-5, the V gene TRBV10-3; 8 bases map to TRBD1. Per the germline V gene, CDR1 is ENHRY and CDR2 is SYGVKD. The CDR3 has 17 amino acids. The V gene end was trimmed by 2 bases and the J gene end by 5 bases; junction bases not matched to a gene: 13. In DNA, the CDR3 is TGTGCCATCAGTGAGGACAGGGGCGCGACTCCAAGGGAGACCCAGTACTTC. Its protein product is CAISEDRGATPRETQYF.

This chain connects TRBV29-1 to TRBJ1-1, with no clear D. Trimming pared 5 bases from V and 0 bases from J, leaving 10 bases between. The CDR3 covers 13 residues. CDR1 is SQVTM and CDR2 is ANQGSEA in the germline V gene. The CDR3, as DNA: TGCAGCGTTTCCCAGCGTCTGAACACTGAAGCTTTCTTT. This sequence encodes CSVSQRLNTEAFF.

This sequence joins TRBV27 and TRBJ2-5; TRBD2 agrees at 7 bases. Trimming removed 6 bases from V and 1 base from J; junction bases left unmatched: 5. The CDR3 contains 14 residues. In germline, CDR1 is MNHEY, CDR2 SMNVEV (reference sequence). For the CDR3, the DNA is TGTGCCAGCAGCAAAAGCGGGGCCCAAGAGACCCAGTACTTC. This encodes CASSKSGAQETQYF.

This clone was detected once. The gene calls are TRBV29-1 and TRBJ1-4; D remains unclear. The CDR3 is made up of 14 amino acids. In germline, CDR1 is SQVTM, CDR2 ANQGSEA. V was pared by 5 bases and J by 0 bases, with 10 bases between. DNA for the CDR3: TGCAGCGTTATCGGGGTTGCAACTAATGAAAAACTGTTTTTT. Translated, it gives CSVIGVATNEKLFF.

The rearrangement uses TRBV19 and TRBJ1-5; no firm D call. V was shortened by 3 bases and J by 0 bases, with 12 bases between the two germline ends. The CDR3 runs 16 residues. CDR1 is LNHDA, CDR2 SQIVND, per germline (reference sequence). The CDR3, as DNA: TGTGCCAGTAGTATTCGGGTAAGGGTTAGCAATCAGCCCCAGCATTTT. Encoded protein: CASSIRVRVSNQPQHF. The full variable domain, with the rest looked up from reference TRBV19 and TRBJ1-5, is DGGITQSPKYLFRKEGQNVTLSCEQNLNHDAMYWYRQDPGQGLRLIYYSQIVNDFQKGDIAEGYSVSREKKESFPLTVTSAQKNPTAFYLCASSIRVRVSNQPQHFGDGTRLSIL.

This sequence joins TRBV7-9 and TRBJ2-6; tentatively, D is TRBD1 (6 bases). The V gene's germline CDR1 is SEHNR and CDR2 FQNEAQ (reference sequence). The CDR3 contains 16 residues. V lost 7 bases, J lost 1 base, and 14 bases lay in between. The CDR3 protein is CASKPGDFSGANVLTF. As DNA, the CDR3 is TGTGCCAGCAAGCCAGGGGATTTTTCTGGGGCCAACGTCCTGACTTTC.

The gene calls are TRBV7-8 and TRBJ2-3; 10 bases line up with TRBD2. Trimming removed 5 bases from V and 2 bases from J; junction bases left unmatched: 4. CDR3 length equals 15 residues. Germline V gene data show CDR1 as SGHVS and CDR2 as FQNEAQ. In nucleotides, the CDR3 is TGTGCCAGCAGCCAAGCGGGGGGGTACACAGATACGCAGTATTTT. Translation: CASSQAGGYTDTQYF.

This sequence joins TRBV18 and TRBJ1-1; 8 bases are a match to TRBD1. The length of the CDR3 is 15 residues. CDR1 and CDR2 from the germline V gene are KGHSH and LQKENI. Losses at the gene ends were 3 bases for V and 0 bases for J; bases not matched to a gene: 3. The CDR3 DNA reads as TGTGCCAGCTCACCGAGGACAGGGATGAACACTGAAGCTTTCTTT. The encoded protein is CASSPRTGMNTEAFF.

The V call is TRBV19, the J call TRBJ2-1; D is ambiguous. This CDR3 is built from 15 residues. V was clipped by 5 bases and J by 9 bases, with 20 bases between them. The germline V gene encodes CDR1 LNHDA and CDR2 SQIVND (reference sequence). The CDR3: CASSYPSRGRREQFF. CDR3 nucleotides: TGTGCCAGTAGTTATCCGAGCCGAGGTCGACGTGAGCAGTTCTTC.

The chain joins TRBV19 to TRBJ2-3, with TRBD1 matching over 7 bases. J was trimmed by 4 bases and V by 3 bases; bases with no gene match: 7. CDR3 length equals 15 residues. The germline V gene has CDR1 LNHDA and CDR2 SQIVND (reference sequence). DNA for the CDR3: TGTGCCAGTAGTATCGGGACAGTCGGCGCAGATACGCAGTATTTT. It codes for CASSIGTVGADTQYF. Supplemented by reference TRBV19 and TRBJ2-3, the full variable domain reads DGGITQSPKYLFRKEGQNVTLSCEQNLNHDAMYWYRQDPGQGLRLIYYSQIVNDFQKGDIAEGYSVSREKKESFPLTVTSAQKNPTAFYLCASSIGTVGADTQYFGPGTRLTVL.